This T cell receptor (beta chain) was identified during a study of STAT5B mutations in CD4+ large granular lymphocyte leukemia. Whole-study results and caveats: Main leukemic clonotypes were patient-specific, but 25% appeared at low frequency elsewhere. 8/27 top patient clones versus 2/35 control clones were TRBV06-family.

As regards this clone: The antigen remains undetermined.

Buffy coats from healthy blood donors served as controls. CDR1 SGDLS and CDR2 YYNGEE come from the germline V gene. This CDR3 is built from 15 residues. The V and J ends lost 5 bases and 6 bases respectively, with 17 bases between them. The authors' processing: A productive frequency of 2.59 x 10-5 was the lowest detectable. This table comes from immunoSEQ multiplex PCR, and its TCRdb copy is limited to in-frame clones, with some not included. V, J and clone size are those of that table, while D and trimming were read from the DNA. The table records about 34,000 clones, less than 85% of them present only once.

Sequenced input: CD4+ T cells from blood buffy coats. The sequence derives from a human donor in good health. The chain is built from TRBV9 and TRBJ2-2; weak D call: TRBD2 (5 bases). The CDR3 protein is CASRESEGIPGELFF. The CDR3 DNA follows: TGTGCCAGCAGGGAGAGCGAGGGTATCCCCGGGGAGCTGTTTTTT.